Listed below are T cell receptor beta chains from one sample, sequenced in a study of persistence of HIV-infected CD4 T cells. For these receptors, no antigen is known. Method: immunoSEQ multiplex PCR; TCRdb's copy keeps in-frame clones and lacks some. Counted here are 35,000 to 50,000 clones, approximately 91% occurring once; the ten biggest clones make up around 2%. The sample was CD4+ T cells sorted from PBMCs after roughly 18-hour stimulation, taken from a patient who received antiretroviral therapy. The receptor set was obtained from an adult man with HIV who was CMV-seropositive. Both conserved end residues are part of each CDR3. Rows may omit the clone size; those that give it use once, few, many or a size class.

v_gene	j_gene	abundance	CDR3aa
TRBV19	TRBJ2-3	NA	CASSNGKETDTQYF
TRBV2	TRBJ1-2	few	CASSTRTGNGYTF
TRBV6-5	TRBJ2-2	NA	CASRPGYGELFF
TRBV6-1	TRBJ1-1	NA	CASSENRVDTEAFF
TRBV11-1	TRBJ2-3	NA	CASSLAATGTSLSF
TRBV18	TRBJ2-2	NA	CASSPRLAENTGELFF
TRBV5-5	TRBJ2-1	NA	CASSFLLNEQFF
TRBV7-2	TRBJ2-3	once	CASSLGKPSTDTQYF
TRBV6-6	TRBJ1-3	NA	CASSPGQGGKSPIYF
TRBV10-2	TRBJ2-1	NA	CASSELKGLAGGNEQFF
TRBV2	TRBJ1-3	NA	CASRQTVSGNTIYF
TRBV5-1	TRBJ2-2	NA	CASSSPVFTGELFF
TRBV21-1	TRBJ1-6	NA	CASPPKWTANSPLHF
TRBV6-1	TRBJ2-2	NA	CASSEVWGGHTGELFF
TRBV7-8	TRBJ2-2	NA	CASTIFLGGPGELFF
TRBV19	TRBJ2-7	NA	CASSLGTGTYEQYF
TRBV19	TRBJ1-2	NA	CASNLRKGIVYGYTF
TRBV4-2	TRBJ2-7	NA	CASSHPDSYEQYF
TRBV5-1	TRBJ1-2	NA	CASSIGPDTRLSTF
TRBV6-5	TRBJ1-1	NA	CASSYDRGNTEAFF
TRBV20-1	TRBJ2-7	NA	CSASPRTGGIHEQYF
TRBV2	TRBJ2-3	NA	CASSVRRFADTQYF
TRBV7-2	TRBJ2-1	NA	CASSLGRASDEQFF
TRBV24-1	TRBJ2-1	NA	CATSGAGDPAHNEQFF
TRBV15	TRBJ2-6	NA	CATSEGANVLTF
TRBV29-1	TRBJ1-1	NA	CSVGNQEAFF